These 2 T cell receptor beta chains were sequenced from one sample in a study of radiotherapy plus CTLA-4 blockade in lung cancer. Sequencing was performed with immunoSEQ multiplex PCR; in TCRdb, only in-frame clones are kept and a portion is missing. In the table there are around 50,000 clones, 86% of which are singletons. The sequences come from peripheral blood, collected from a patient treated with radiotherapy plus ipilimumab. The receptor source for this set is a human donor with non-small cell lung cancer that progressed on radiotherapy plus ipilimumab. Some clones in this sample may be carry-over from other donors' samples.

V gene TRBV29-1 combines with J gene TRBJ2-1, with TRBD2 identical over 9 bases. The V segment lost 7 bases and the J segment 7 bases; nucleotides outside the gene matches: 8. Germline CDR1 SQVTM, CDR2 ANQGSEA. The CDR3 contains 13 residues. This chain's CDR3 is CSGKIAGVNEQFF. The CDR3 DNA sequence: TGCAGCGGGAAGATAGCGGGAGTAAATGAGCAGTTCTTC.

This clone was observed once. The chain is built from TRBV5-4 and TRBJ1-5; D might be TRBD1 (6 bases). CDR1 SGHNT and CDR2 YYREEE come from the germline V gene (reference sequence). Deletions cut 4 bases from V and 5 bases from J, with 10 bases between. The CDR3 contains 13 residues. CDR3: CASSANRDQPQHF. The CDR3 coding sequence is TGTGCCAGCAGCGCTAACAGGGATCAGCCCCAGCATTTT.